Listed below are T cell receptor beta chains from one sample, sequenced in a study of memory CD4+ T cells and cytomegalovirus serostatus. Assay: immunoSEQ multiplex PCR; the TCRdb copy retains only in-frame clones and omits some. This table holds about 56,000 clones, around 76% found once. The source material was memory CD4+ T cells from blood. The source of these receptors is an adult in good health and CMV-seronegative. CDR3s include the opening cysteine and the closing phenylalanine or tryptophan. D genes are given only for firm matches. Not all rows give a size; the values are once, few, many and, for expanded clones, a class.

TGTGCCAGCAGCCAGCAGGATCAGCCCCAGCATTTT CASSQQDQPQHF NA NA TRBJ1-5 TRBV5-6
TGTGCCAGCAGCGTCCCCCCGGTTTTCTCCTACAATGAGCAGTTCTTC CASSVPPVFSYNEQFF NA NA TRBJ2-1 TRBV9
TGCAGCATATTGGCGGGGGTCGACCCCCAGGGAATCTACGAGCAGTACTTC CSILAGVDPQGIYEQYF TRBD2 NA TRBJ2-7 TRBV29-1
TGTGCCAGCAGCTTAGGCCAGGTGAACACTGAAGCTTTCTTT CASSLGQVNTEAFF NA NA TRBJ1-1 TRBV7-9
TGTGCCAGTACTAGGAGCCTAAGGGGCAATGAGCAGTTCTTC CASTRSLRGNEQFF NA NA TRBJ2-1 TRBV19
TGTGCCAGCAGCCCAGCGGGCCCAAATACAGCCAAAAACATTCAGTACTTC CASSPAGPNTAKNIQYF NA NA TRBJ2-4 TRBV7-2
TGTGCCAGCAGCTTGGACCCACAGGGCCTGGATGGGTATGGCTACACCTTC CASSLDPQGLDGYGYTF NA NA TRBJ1-2 TRBV7-6
TGTGCCACCTACAGGGGGCCTCGTACTGAAGCTTTCTTT CATYRGPRTEAFF TRBD1 NA TRBJ1-1 TRBV6-5
TGTGCCAGCAGCCGGGAAAGGGACGGCTACACCTTC CASSRERDGYTF NA NA TRBJ1-2 TRBV7-2
TGCGCCAGCAGCCAAGAGTGGTCAGGGGGCTTAGAGACCCAGTACTTC CASSQEWSGGLETQYF TRBD1 once TRBJ2-5 TRBV4-3
TGTGCCAGCAGCGTAGGTAGCGGGGGGGAGACCCAGTACTTC CASSVGSGGETQYF TRBD2 NA TRBJ2-5 TRBV9
TGTGCCAGTACTGAGGGAGTAGTTTCACCCCTCCACTTT CASTEGVVSPLHF NA NA TRBJ1-6 TRBV19
TGCGCCAGCAGCCCTGGTGCGGGGACGAATGAGCAGTTCTTC CASSPGAGTNEQFF NA NA TRBJ2-1 TRBV5-1
TGTGCCAGCAGCTTAGGGTCAATTTCAGAAGCTTTCTTT CASSLGSISEAFF NA once TRBJ1-1 TRBV7-3